Listed here are 12 T cell receptor beta chains from one sample, sequenced in a study of blood T cell repertoires in COVID-19. TCRdb's table, derived via immunoSEQ multiplex PCR, lists solely in-frame clones and lacks some. The sample carries around 200,000 clones, roughly 80% recorded once. The sequencing input was peripheral blood. These receptors were taken from a woman of 80 years or more with active or convalescent COVID-19.

The chain has TRBV7-9 and TRBJ2-1, with D possibly being TRBD2 (6 bases). Trimming pared 9 bases from V and 0 bases from J, leaving 15 bases between. Germline V gene sequence: CDR1 SEHNR, CDR2 FQNEAQ (reference sequence). There are 15 residues in the CDR3. The CDR3 bases are TGTGCCAGTCCGATAGCGGAGAGCTCCTACAATGAGCAGTTCTTC. This encodes CASPIAESSYNEQFF.

The J gene is TRBJ2-4, the V gene TRBV5-6, with unresolved D. Deletions cut 3 bases from V and 0 bases from J, with 13 bases between. The CDR3 is made up of 16 amino acids. CDR1 and CDR2 (germline): SGHDT, YYEEEE. The CDR3 sequence is CASSSPFELAKNIQYF. CDR3 nucleotides: TGTGCCAGCAGCTCGCCTTTCGAACTAGCCAAAAACATTCAGTACTTC.

This clone was seen just once. The gene calls are TRBV7-8 and TRBJ2-5; maybe TRBD2 (7 bases). With 2 bases removed from V and 5 bases from J, the gap between germline ends came to 18 bases. The CDR3 extends over 16 amino acids. Germline-derived CDR1 and CDR2 are SGHVS and FQNEAQ. The CDR3 DNA reads TGTGCCAGCAGCTTAAATAAAGGGGGGGGCGAGGAGACCCAGTACTTC. Protein sequence: CASSLNKGGGEETQYF.

In this sample, this clone turned up a few times. This chain uses TRBV6-1 with TRBJ1-2; 7 nucleotides match TRBD1. Unmatched junction bases numbered 4, after V lost 1 base and J lost 5 bases. CDR3 length: 14 amino acids. Germline-derived CDR1 and CDR2 are MNHNS and SASEGT. CDR3 nucleotide sequence: TGTGCCAGCAGTGAAGACAGGGGAGATTATGGCTACACCTTC. Protein sequence: CASSEDRGDYGYTF.

This chain uses TRBV5-1 with TRBJ2-3, with TRBD2 matching 13 bases. The CDR3 is made up of 17 amino acids. The germline V gene encodes CDR1 SGHRS and CDR2 YFSETQ. The ends lost 4 bases at V and 2 bases at J; junction bases unmatched: 7. The CDR3 loop is CASSIGLAGASTDTQYF. In DNA, the CDR3 is TGCGCCAGCAGCATCGGACTAGCGGGGGCGTCCACAGATACGCAGTATTTT. Combining the CDR3 with reference TRBV5-1 and TRBJ2-3 gives the whole variable domain KAGVTQTPRYLIKTRGQQVTLSCSPISGHRSVSWYQQTPGQGLQFLFEYFSETQRNKGNFPGRFSGRQFSNSRSEMNVSTLELGDSALYLCASSIGLAGASTDTQYFGPGTRLTVL.

The chain has TRBV13 and TRBJ2-7; D remains ambiguous. This CDR3 has 14 amino acids. V lost 2 bases, J lost 0 bases, and 8 bases lay in between. CDR1 is PRHDT and CDR2 is FYEKMQ in the germline V gene (reference sequence). The CDR3 DNA reads TGTGCCAGCAGCTTACGCCCAGACTCCTACGAGCAGTACTTC. This encodes CASSLRPDSYEQYF.

V usage is TRBV18 and J usage is TRBJ2-1, with 10 bases fitting TRBD1. CDR1 KGHSH and CDR2 LQKENI come from the germline V gene. Trimming removed 3 bases from V and 8 bases from J; junction bases left unmatched: 7. There are 15 residues in the CDR3. The CDR3 DNA reads as TGTGCCAGCTCACCCCCGGGACAGGGGATGCATGAGCAGTTCTTC. The encoded protein is CASSPPGQGMHEQFF.

The chain couples TRBV7-9 to TRBJ2-1; 14 bases are a match to TRBD2. The J segment lost 10 bases and the V segment lost 4 bases, leaving 9 bases of the junction unmatched. Germline CDR1 SEHNR, CDR2 FQNEAQ (reference sequence). This CDR3 comprises 16 residues. CDR3 in DNA: TGTGCCAGCAGCTCCCTAGGACTAGCGGGGGGAGGCGAGCAGTTCTTC. Encoded protein: CASSSLGLAGGGEQFF.

The chain links TRBV7-2 to TRBJ1-1, with 7 bases aligning to TRBD1. Germline values: CDR1 SGHTA, CDR2 FQGNSA. With V trimmed by 6 bases and J by 3 bases, 16 bases remained unmatched. This CDR3 contains 17 residues. DNA of the CDR3: TGTGCCAGCAGTAAACAGCCACCCGACAGGGTGTACACTGAAGCTTTCTTT. Amino acid sequence: CASSKQPPDRVYTEAFF.

The V gene is TRBV7-9, the J gene TRBJ2-1; D not resolved. The germline V gene has CDR1 SEHNR and CDR2 FQNEAQ (reference sequence). Between the trimmed V and J ends, which lost 4 bases and 2 bases, there was a span of 9 bases. This CDR3 comprises 14 residues. CDR3 loop: CASSSGPAYNEQFF. The CDR3 DNA reads as TGTGCCAGCAGCTCTGGTCCGGCCTACAATGAGCAGTTCTTC. Filled out from reference TRBV7-9 and TRBJ2-1, the complete variable domain reads DTGVSQNPRHKITKRGQNVTFRCDPISEHNRLYWYRQTLGQGPEFLTYFQNEAQLEKSRLLSDRFSAERPKGSFSTLEIQRTEQGDSAMYLCASSSGPAYNEQFFGPGTRLTVL.

The rearrangement joins TRBV7-3 to TRBJ1-2, with 7 bases fitting TRBD1. Germline CDR1 and CDR2: SGHTA and FQGTGA. The trim removed 3 bases at V and 13 bases at J, leaving 11 bases unmatched. The length of the CDR3 is 13 residues. CDR3 DNA sequence: TGTGCCAGCAGCTTGGGGGACAGACAGGTACTCACCTTC. Its protein product is CASSLGDRQVLTF.

The chain employs TRBV9 and TRBJ1-3; the D gene is possibly TRBD1 (5 bases). The germline CDR1 and CDR2 sequences are SGDLS and YYNGEE. The CDR3 sequence is 15 residues long. Trimming shortened V by 0 bases and J by 3 bases, and 10 bases separated the two germline ends. CDR3 nucleotide sequence: TGTGCCAGCAGCGTAGACGGGGGATTTGGAAACACCATATATTTT. The encoded protein is CASSVDGGFGNTIYF.